Following are 13 T cell receptor beta chains from one sample sequenced in a study of T cells in Graves' hyperthyroidism and ophthalmopathy. There were TCR beta CDR3 regions amplified from RNA transcripts. The TCR CDR3 was amplified in a first-round RT-PCR using the HTBI primer set. TCRdb fed the multiplex PCR reads into MiXCR, producing one record per CDR3 protein. The repertoire holds approximately 600,000 distinct CDR3 sequences, less than 25% seen once, with around a third in the top ten. Sequenced sample: blood. Receptor source: a man younger than 45 with Graves' ophthalmopathy.

This clonotype appeared a few times. The chain links TRBV20-1 to TRBJ2-4; 9 bases are shared with TRBD1. Per the germline V gene, CDR1 is DFQATT and CDR2 is SNEGSKA (reference sequence). Unmatched junction bases numbered 10, after V lost 5 bases and J lost 2 bases. This CDR3 region has 16 residues. The CDR3 reads CSARTGTGRSKNIQYF. The DNA of the CDR3 is TGCAGTGCTCGAACCGGGACAGGGAGGTCCAAAAACATTCAGTACTTC.

The genes are TRBV7-9 and TRBJ1-5; weak D call: TRBD1 (5 bases). CDR1 SEHNR and CDR2 FQNEAQ come from the germline V gene (reference sequence). The V and J ends lost 4 bases and 4 bases respectively, with 11 bases between them. This CDR3 has 14 residues. For the CDR3, the DNA is TGTGCCAGCAGCTCATTACAGGAGAATCAGCCCCAGCATTTT. Encoded protein: CASSSLQENQPQHF.

This clonotype was counted a few times. This chain joins TRBV11-2 and TRBJ1-2; D gene uncertain. The V gene lost 10 bases and the J gene lost 7 bases, with 13 bases spanning the gap. Germline V gene lookup returns CDR1 SGHAT and CDR2 FQNNGV. The CDR3 is made up of 11 amino acids. Written as DNA, the CDR3 is TGTGCCACCCTCCTTAGTGCTGGCTACACCTTC. Protein product: CATLLSAGYTF. The whole variable domain, remainder taken from reference TRBV11-2 and TRBJ1-2, is EAGVAQSPRYKIIEKRQSVAFWCNPISGHATLYWYQQILGQGPKLLIQFQNNGVVDDSQLPKDRFSAERLKGVDSTLKIQPAKLEDSAVYLCATLLSAGYTFGSGTRLTVV.

This clonotype was seen at least ten times. The V call is TRBV27, the J call TRBJ1-2; 7 bases match TRBD1. The CDR3 is made up of 15 amino acids. CDR1 and CDR2 from the germline V gene are MNHEY and SMNVEV (reference sequence). V lost 4 bases and J lost 1; bases outside the gene matches: 6. The CDR3 protein is CASSSTGTDNYGYTF. DNA for the CDR3: TGTGCCAGCAGTTCCACCGGGACAGATAACTATGGCTACACCTTC.

V gene TRBV2 combines with J gene TRBJ1-5; D is ambiguous. CDR1 and CDR2 from the germline V gene are SNHLY and FYNNEI. V was clipped by 5 bases and J by 6 bases, with 8 bases between them. The CDR3 spans 12 residues. In DNA, the CDR3 is TGTGCCAGCAGTTCTCAGCCTCAGCCCCAGCATTTT. This translates into CASSSQPQPQHF.

Ten or more counts support this clonotype. This chain joins TRBV30 and TRBJ1-1, with D hard to call. Germline V lookup: CDR1 GTSNPN, CDR2 SVGIG (reference sequence). The CDR3 runs to 15 residues. V was shortened by 2 bases and J by 0 bases, with 13 bases between the two germline ends. The CDR3 loop reads CAWSPAGAMNTEAFF. CDR3 DNA sequence: TGTGCCTGGAGTCCGGCCGGCGCCATGAACACTGAAGCTTTCTTT.

This rearrangement joins TRBV18 to TRBJ2-2, with D hard to call. Germline assignment: CDR1 KGHSH and CDR2 LQKENI. V dropped 8 bases and J dropped 0 bases, with 10 bases sitting between them. This CDR3 comprises 14 residues. The CDR3 coding sequence is TGTGCCAGCACCCAGACTTCGAACACCGGGGAGCTGTTTTTT. Translated, it gives CASTQTSNTGELFF.

The V and J genes are TRBV6-2 or TRBV6-3 and TRBJ2-7; D is perhaps TRBD2 (6 bases). The V gene lost 0 bases and the J gene lost 10 bases, with 13 bases spanning the gap. There are 13 residues in the CDR3. Germline CDR1 is MNHEY and CDR2 is SVGEGT. In nucleotides, the CDR3 is TGTGCCAGCAGTTACTCGATCGGGACTCGACAGTACTTC. This translates into CASSYSIGTRQYF.

The sample holds a few counts of this clonotype. The chain carries TRBV11-1 and TRBJ2-5; a weak D match, TRBD2 (6 bases). V was pared by 6 bases and J by 4 bases, with 18 bases between. There are 15 residues in the CDR3. Germline loops: CDR1 SGHAT, CDR2 FQDESV (reference sequence). CDR3 residues: CASSPAGGEGETQYF. The CDR3 DNA is TGTGCCAGCAGTCCAGCCGGAGGGGAAGGAGAGACCCAGTACTTC.

This clonotype was observed a handful of times. The chain couples TRBV10-3 to TRBJ2-3; 7 bases align to TRBD1. The CDR3 runs to 12 residues. With V trimmed by 0 bases and J by 13 bases, 4 bases remained unmatched. Germline values: CDR1 ENHRY, CDR2 SYGVKD. The CDR3 DNA reads as TGTGCCATCAGTGAGTCCAAGGGGGCAGAGTATTTT. Translating gives CAISESKGAEYF.

This clonotype showed up just a few times. This sequence joins TRBV7-2 and TRBJ2-2, with D perhaps TRBD2 (7 bases). The CDR3 covers 17 residues. V shed 3 bases and J shed 6 bases, with 20 bases lying between them. CDR1 and CDR2 from the germline V gene are SGHTA and FQGNSA. CDR3 nucleotides: TGTGCCAGCAGCTTTCGGTCGGCGGGGGCTCGAGCCGGGGAGCTGTTTTTT. Amino acid sequence: CASSFRSAGARAGELFF.

This clonotype was counted a few times. This chain links TRBV15 with TRBJ1-2, with TRBD1 as a possible D gene (6 bases). Germline assignment: CDR1 LNHNV and CDR2 YYDKDF (reference sequence). Trimming cost V 3 bases and J 7 bases, with 24 bases left between them. The CDR3 contains 17 residues. This CDR3 reads CATSRDPTGSLGGGYTF. The CDR3 DNA reads as TGTGCCACCAGCAGGGATCCGACAGGCAGCCTAGGCGGTGGCTACACCTTC. Variable domain in full (rest from reference TRBV15 and TRBJ1-2): DAMVIQNPRYQVTQFGKPVTLSCSQTLNHNVMYWYQQKSSQAPKLLFHYYDKDFNNEADTPDNFQSRRPNTSFCFLDIRSPGLGDTAMYLCATSRDPTGSLGGGYTFGSGTRLTVV.

J is TRBJ2-5 and V is TRBV9, with 13 bases lining up with TRBD2. J gave up 2 bases and V 1 base, and 2 bases lay outside the gene matches. This CDR3 has 16 amino acids. Looked up from germline, CDR1 is SGDLS and CDR2 is YYNGEE. As DNA, the CDR3 is TGTGCCAGCAGCGTAACTAGCGGGAGGGGGCAAGAGACCCAGTACTTC. This translates into CASSVTSGRGQETQYF.